These T cell receptor beta chains were read from a single sample in a study of beta chain features in type 1 diabetes. Data came from immunoSEQ multiplex PCR; TCRdb stores just in-frame clones and leaves some out. The sample records more than 120,000 clones, less than 15% being singletons. Sequencing input: central memory CD4+ T cells from blood. The receptors stem from a man between 18 and 35 years old with type 1 diabetes. Each CDR3 is given with its conserved first and last residue. Size is omitted from some rows. Given values are once, few, many or a class for expanded clones.

clone_size: many
j_call: TRBJ2-3
v_call: TRBV7-9
cdr3_aa: CASSNTDTQYF

clone_size: NA
j_call: TRBJ1-2
v_call: TRBV29-1
cdr3_aa: CSVVPPGPTGGYTF

clone_size: few
j_call: TRBJ2-4
v_call: TRBV4-2
cdr3_aa: CASSQAPGQGNIQYF

clone_size: few
j_call: TRBJ1-1
v_call: TRBV5-1
cdr3_aa: CASSPTGSGTEAFF

clone_size: many
j_call: TRBJ2-7
v_call: TRBV13
cdr3_aa: CASTLRGSRYEQYF

clone_size: NA
j_call: TRBJ2-5
v_call: TRBV28
cdr3_aa: CASSSRGPFQETQYF

clone_size: NA
j_call: TRBJ1-3
v_call: TRBV9
cdr3_aa: CASSLYWGGLGNTIYF

clone_size: few
j_call: TRBJ1-1
v_call: TRBV7-3
cdr3_aa: CASTYRVNTEAFF

clone_size: NA
j_call: TRBJ1-1
v_call: TRBV7-8
cdr3_aa: CASSLSTGNTEAFF

clone_size: few
j_call: TRBJ1-1
v_call: TRBV19
cdr3_aa: CASSLGFNTEAFF

clone_size: NA
j_call: TRBJ2-7
v_call: TRBV28
cdr3_aa: CASLDEGQGLYEQYF

clone_size: NA
j_call: TRBJ2-2
v_call: TRBV7-3
cdr3_aa: CASTPRLAGSPGELFF

clone_size: NA
j_call: TRBJ2-7
v_call: TRBV20-1
cdr3_aa: CSARPPVEQYF

clone_size: NA
j_call: TRBJ1-1
v_call: TRBV6-6
cdr3_aa: CASSLPGHQNTEAFF

clone_size: few
j_call: TRBJ1-4
v_call: TRBV5-1
cdr3_aa: CASSPGQHNEKLFF

clone_size: NA
j_call: TRBJ2-1
v_call: TRBV30
cdr3_aa: CAWEGYNEQFF

clone_size: NA
j_call: TRBJ1-5
v_call: TRBV30
cdr3_aa: CAWSATGGRSNQPQHF

clone_size: few
j_call: TRBJ2-1
v_call: TRBV11-2
cdr3_aa: CASSLGTGASYNEQFF

clone_size: many
j_call: TRBJ2-5
v_call: TRBV19
cdr3_aa: CASSMEGGASGETQYF

clone_size: NA
j_call: TRBJ1-1
v_call: TRBV18
cdr3_aa: CASSPGQGGTEAFF

clone_size: few
j_call: TRBJ2-1
v_call: TRBV2
cdr3_aa: CASSPAQFF

clone_size: NA
j_call: TRBJ2-3
v_call: TRBV11-2
cdr3_aa: CASSLDRQRTDTQYF

clone_size: NA
j_call: TRBJ2-3
v_call: TRBV5-1
cdr3_aa: CASHALGGTGPTDTQYF

clone_size: NA
j_call: TRBJ2-1
v_call: TRBV18
cdr3_aa: CASSTGTSGGGGNEQFF

clone_size: many
j_call: TRBJ2-1
v_call: TRBV7-9
cdr3_aa: CASSFRTGSYNEQFF

clone_size: few
j_call: TRBJ1-1
v_call: TRBV9
cdr3_aa: CASSGPQYEAFF

clone_size: many
j_call: TRBJ2-7
v_call: TRBV7-9
cdr3_aa: CASSLGSGAAGYEQYF

clone_size: few
j_call: TRBJ1-1
v_call: TRBV18
cdr3_aa: CASSPREVWTEAFF

clone_size: many
j_call: TRBJ1-1
v_call: TRBV19
cdr3_aa: CASSWAASNTEAFF

clone_size: NA
j_call: TRBJ1-4
v_call: TRBV9
cdr3_aa: CASSPGGQGEKLFF

clone_size: many
j_call: TRBJ2-1
v_call: TRBV13
cdr3_aa: CASSNGYNEQFF

clone_size: NA
j_call: TRBJ1-5
v_call: TRBV18
cdr3_aa: CASSPPSRGDQPQHF

clone_size: few
j_call: TRBJ2-2
v_call: TRBV15
cdr3_aa: CATSRKGNTGELFF

clone_size: few
j_call: TRBJ2-4
v_call: TRBV28
cdr3_aa: CASSFPVVKNIQYF

clone_size: NA
j_call: TRBJ2-5
v_call: TRBV9
cdr3_aa: CASSGLPGGPQETQYF

clone_size: NA
j_call: TRBJ2-7
v_call: TRBV30
cdr3_aa: CAWERSYEQYF

clone_size: NA
j_call: TRBJ2-7
v_call: TRBV11-2
cdr3_aa: CASSLSGNSYEQYF

clone_size: NA
j_call: TRBJ2-3
v_call: TRBV29-1
cdr3_aa: CSDIRGGSGDTQYF

clone_size: few
j_call: TRBJ2-3
v_call: TRBV28
cdr3_aa: CASSFGSTDTQYF

clone_size: few
j_call: TRBJ2-4
v_call: TRBV9
cdr3_aa: CASSAPSENIQYF

clone_size: NA
j_call: TRBJ2-7
v_call: TRBV9
cdr3_aa: CASSAGLADSYEQYF

clone_size: NA
j_call: TRBJ2-5
v_call: TRBV7-9
cdr3_aa: CASSPIGGPSSRVKTQYF

clone_size: NA
j_call: TRBJ1-1
v_call: TRBV15
cdr3_aa: CATSRDSNTEAFF

clone_size: NA
j_call: TRBJ2-2
v_call: TRBV9
cdr3_aa: CASSARQGNTGELFF

clone_size: NA
j_call: TRBJ2-7
v_call: TRBV27
cdr3_aa: CASSLTRPDRREEQYF

clone_size: NA
j_call: TRBJ2-3
v_call: TRBV25-1
cdr3_aa: CASSEYDRGFSTDTQYF

clone_size: NA
j_call: TRBJ1-5
v_call: TRBV28
cdr3_aa: CASSLSQEGNQPQHF

clone_size: NA
j_call: TRBJ2-4
v_call: TRBV5-4
cdr3_aa: CASSLAESKNIQYF

clone_size: few
j_call: TRBJ2-5
v_call: TRBV18
cdr3_aa: CASSPPSGGRETQYF

clone_size: NA
j_call: TRBJ2-3
v_call: TRBV30
cdr3_aa: CAWSGTTDTQYF

clone_size: NA
j_call: TRBJ1-1
v_call: TRBV7-8
cdr3_aa: CASSPRGTEAFF

clone_size: few
j_call: TRBJ2-1
v_call: TRBV30
cdr3_aa: CAWSKGGLYNEQFF

clone_size: few
j_call: TRBJ2-1
v_call: TRBV2
cdr3_aa: CASRPQGYYNEQFF

clone_size: few
j_call: TRBJ2-5
v_call: TRBV5-4
cdr3_aa: CASSLRLAGDQETQYF

clone_size: few
j_call: TRBJ2-2
v_call: TRBV9
cdr3_aa: CASSVVGRGRTGELFF

clone_size: many
j_call: TRBJ2-7
v_call: TRBV7-2
cdr3_aa: CASRVAASYEQYF

clone_size: few
j_call: TRBJ2-5
v_call: TRBV18
cdr3_aa: CASSPGTRETQYF

clone_size: NA
j_call: TRBJ2-5
v_call: TRBV6-1
cdr3_aa: CASSEGTTETQYF